This TCR beta chain was found in a study of blood T cell repertoires in COVID-19 (dated by TCRdb to about 2020). In terms of the full investigation: Collaborator samples came from the United States, Italy and Spain and covered acute and convalescent phases of COVID-19. The material from the prospective study consisted of cDNA or gDNA derived from T cells, B-cell-depleted T cells, or PBMCs. Subjects who had been exposed to COVID-19, were actively infected with it, or had recovered from it provided the deeply sampled blood TCRbeta repertoires that made up the dataset. A freely available public database, intended as a resource for researchers studying the immune response to SARS-CoV-2, is where the repertoires were released. Samples came from the ongoing ImmuneRACE study (first 160 participants) plus 1,254 subjects from 6 global collaborators. The sample metadata nearly always contained a de-identified subject ID, COVID-19 status, age in years and sex. Where available, HLA class I and class II types were obtained from metadata supplied by the sample provider rather than from assay-based typing.

TCRbeta CDR3 regions were amplified from genomic DNA using the immunoSEQ Assay, a bias-controlled multiplex PCR. Processing in the source paper ran as follows. The number of nucleated cells in each sample was estimated from the amplification of reference gene primers within the assay. To quantify the absolute abundance of each unique TCRbeta CDR3 rearrangement, sequence reads were collapsed and filtered. For each sample, productive Simpson clonality was calculated as the square root of Simpson's diversity index over productive rearrangements. In its TCRdb copy, this immuneACCESS table keeps in-frame sequences only and misses some clones. Where compared with another copy, unresolved V genes explain less than half of these, and the others have no known cause. Clone size and the V and J calls come from that table; the DNA yielded D and trimming. Present in this sample are around 170,000 clones, around four fifths of which were seen just once. About 8% of the sample is taken by the ten largest.

Participants in the prospective study were enrolled through a virtual design, were aged 18 to 89 years, and lived in about 25 United States geographic areas. To assign participants to cohorts, the prospective study relied on clinical history that participants themselves reported in a screening survey and a study questionnaire. ImmuneRACE Cohort 3 recovered participants were defined by two consecutive negative NP/OP PCR tests, healthcare professional clearance, or symptom resolution. Mobile phlebotomists in the prospective study collected whole blood, serum and a nasopharyngeal or oropharyngeal swab from every participant. Participants in the prospective study had the option to provide additional blood draws and questionnaires over an approximately 2-month period. Before DNA extraction, blood samples from the prospective study were shipped at room temperature or frozen. Broad study findings and their caveats: The quantity of clinical and demographic metadata differed by source and by participant and was supplied without curation.

On this clone: It lacks a known antigen. The sample holds no much larger clone one base away, and base qualities are not on file.

Via the germline V gene, CDR1 is SGDLS and CDR2 YYNGEE. The CDR3 starts with the cysteine, ends with the phenylalanine, and has 16 residues. Only CDR3 DNA is held: 48 bases, read in frame from base 1. Trimming takes 0 bases off V and 6 bases off J; junction bases not matched to a gene: 8. Sequences were obtained from PBMCs or T cells enriched from blood (not recorded which). The origin of this receptor is a woman between 45 and 60 years old who had recovered from COVID-19. Rearrangement joined TRBV9 to TRBJ1-2, with TRBD1 matching 10 junction bases. This receptor carries the CDR3 CASSVVWGQGFDGYTF. In nucleotide form, the sequence is TGTGCCAGCAGCGTAGTTTGGGGACAGGGGTTCGATGGCTACACCTTC.